A selection of T cell receptor beta chains follows, all from one sample in a study of post-analysis software for immune sequencing data. One entry per CDR3 protein results from TCRdb running MiXCR on the PCR reads. The sample records about 620,000 distinct CDR3 sequences, around 40% being singletons. Sequencing input: blood. The origin of the receptors is a girl aged 5 to 17 with multiple sclerosis. Each CDR3 is given with its conserved first and last residue. A D gene is named only where the DNA matches it firmly. Clone size appears in some rows only: once, few, many, or a class for an expanded clone.

V gene,J gene,D gene,clone size,CDR3 DNA,CDR3 protein
TRBV5-1,TRBJ2-1,.,few,TGCGCCAGCAGCTTTCACGTACGGGGACAATACAATGAGCAGTTCTTC,CASSFHVRGQYNEQFF
TRBV7-9,TRBJ2-7,.,.,TGTGCCAGCAGCTTACAGTCCCACGAGCAGTACTTC,CASSLQSHEQYF
TRBV20-1,TRBJ1-2,.,.,TGCAGTGCTACAGGCCCGGGGGGCTACACCTTC,CSATGPGGYTF
TRBV7-9,TRBJ2-7,.,.,TGTGCCAGCAGCTTAAAAGGGACCAGCGGATTACTCTACGAGCAGTACTTC,CASSLKGTSGLLYEQYF
TRBV20-1,TRBJ2-7,.,few,TGCAGTGCTGCCCCGAGGCAGGCTTCCTACGAGCAGTACTTC,CSAAPRQASYEQYF
TRBV7-2,TRBJ2-1,TRBD2,few,TGTGCCAGCAGCTTAGAATCTGTAGCGGGGGACTCTCGGGATGAGCAGTTCTTC,CASSLESVAGDSRDEQFF
TRBV24-1,TRBJ2-3,.,.,TGTGCCACCAGTGATTTTACAGAAAGCACAGATACGCAGTATTTT,CATSDFTESTDTQYF
TRBV7-3,TRBJ2-7,.,.,TGTGCCAGCAGCTTAACCCCGACTAGGAGCTACGAGCAGTACTTC,CASSLTPTRSYEQYF
TRBV6-6,TRBJ2-3,.,.,TGTGCCAGCAGTTACCGGAGCACAGATACGCAGTATTTT,CASSYRSTDTQYF
TRBV20-1,TRBJ1-2,.,.,TGCAGTGCTAGAGGGTCGGGGTCCTATGGCTACACCTTC,CSARGSGSYGYTF
TRBV12-3/TRBV12-4,TRBJ2-3,.,.,TGTGCCAGCAGCCCTGACTGGGGGCGGGGCTTCACAGATACGCAGTATTTT,CASSPDWGRGFTDTQYF
TRBV7-9,TRBJ1-1,.,.,TGTGCCAGCAGCTTAGACAGCGAAGCTTTCTTT,CASSLDSEAFF
TRBV6-4,TRBJ2-1,.,.,TGTGCCAGCAGCACAACGAGGGACACCGAGCAGTTCTTC,CASSTTRDTEQFF
TRBV5-1,TRBJ2-1,.,.,TGCGCCAGCAGCTTGGGCATTCTCTTTGACAGCCGGACAGCCTACGAGCAGTTCTTT,CASSLGILFDSRTAYEQFF